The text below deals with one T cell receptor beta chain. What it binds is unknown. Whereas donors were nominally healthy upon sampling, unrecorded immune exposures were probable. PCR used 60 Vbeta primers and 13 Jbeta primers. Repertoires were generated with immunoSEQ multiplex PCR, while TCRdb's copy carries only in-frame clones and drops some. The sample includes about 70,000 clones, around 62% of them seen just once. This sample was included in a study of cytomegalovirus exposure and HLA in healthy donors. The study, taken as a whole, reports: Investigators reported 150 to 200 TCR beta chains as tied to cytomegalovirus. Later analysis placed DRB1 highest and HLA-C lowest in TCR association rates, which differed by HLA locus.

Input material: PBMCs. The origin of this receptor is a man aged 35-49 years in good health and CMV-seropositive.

The DNA for the CDR3 is TGTGCCACCAGCAGAGATATGGCGGGGGGCAGATATTCACCCCTCCACTTT. It specifies CATSRDMAGGRYSPLHF. The V call is TRBV15, the J call TRBJ1-6, with a possible D match to TRBD1 (6 bases). The CDR3 runs 17 residues. V was pared by 0 bases and J by 8 bases, with 17 bases between. Germline CDR1 reads LNHNV; CDR2 reads YYDKDF (reference sequence).